The rows below give T cell receptor beta chains drawn from one sample of a study of blood T cell repertoires in COVID-19. Profiling relied on immunoSEQ multiplex PCR, and the TCRdb table lists in-frame clones only, not all of them. Here the sample spans 400,000 to 500,000 clones, 70% to 90% being singletons. Sequencing was done on a sample of PBMCs or T cells enriched from blood (not recorded which). Receptors were obtained from a young woman who had been exposed to COVID-19. The CDR3 runs from the conserved cysteine through the conserved F or W. D genes are given only for firm matches. Some rows have no size entry. The others give once, few or many, or a class for an expanded clone.

j_gene: TRBJ2-7; abundance: .; v_gene: TRBV13; d_gene: TRBD1; CDR3aa: CASSPETGPREQYF; CDR3nt: TGTGCCAGCAGCCCAGAGACAGGGCCGCGGGAGCAGTACTTC
j_gene: TRBJ2-1; abundance: once; v_gene: TRBV6-6; d_gene: TRBD2; CDR3aa: CASPPAGGRNEQFF; CDR3nt: TGTGCCAGCCCTCCAGCGGGAGGGCGGAATGAGCAGTTCTTC
j_gene: TRBJ2-7; abundance: .; v_gene: TRBV7-9; d_gene: TRBD1; CDR3aa: CASSLAPGGSYEQYF; CDR3nt: TGTGCCAGCAGCTTAGCGCCAGGGGGCTCGTACGAGCAGTACTTC
j_gene: TRBJ1-2; abundance: .; v_gene: TRBV7-9; d_gene: .; CDR3aa: CASSRRDEYYGYTF; CDR3nt: TGTGCCAGCAGCCGGCGGGACGAATACTATGGCTACACCTTC
j_gene: TRBJ2-5; abundance: .; v_gene: TRBV7-7; d_gene: TRBD2; CDR3aa: CASSLLSGETQYF; CDR3nt: TGTGCCAGCAGCTTACTTAGCGGGGAGACCCAGTACTTC
j_gene: TRBJ2-1; abundance: .; v_gene: TRBV4-3; d_gene: .; CDR3aa: CASSLTTYNEQFF; CDR3nt: TGCGCCAGCAGCCTCACTACGTACAATGAGCAGTTCTTC
j_gene: TRBJ2-1; abundance: .; v_gene: TRBV4-2; d_gene: .; CDR3aa: CASSQGAGNYNEQFF; CDR3nt: TGTGCCAGCAGCCAAGGAGCCGGGAACTACAATGAGCAGTTCTTC
j_gene: TRBJ1-2; abundance: .; v_gene: TRBV7-9; d_gene: TRBD1; CDR3aa: CASGSDRDFRRGVGYTF; CDR3nt: TGTGCCAGCGGATCCGACAGGGACTTCCGACGTGGAGTTGGCTACACCTTC
j_gene: TRBJ2-7; abundance: .; v_gene: TRBV28; d_gene: TRBD1; CDR3aa: CASRKGQGTYEQYF; CDR3nt: TGTGCCAGCAGAAAGGGACAGGGCACCTACGAGCAGTACTTC
j_gene: TRBJ2-7; abundance: .; v_gene: TRBV5-4; d_gene: TRBD2; CDR3aa: CASSPQGGSPYPYEQYF; CDR3nt: TGTGCCAGCAGCCCCCAGGGCGGGAGCCCATACCCTTACGAGCAGTACTTC
j_gene: TRBJ2-3; abundance: .; v_gene: TRBV19; d_gene: .; CDR3aa: CASSAAGWSTDTQYF; CDR3nt: TGTGCCAGTAGTGCCGCAGGGTGGAGCACAGATACGCAGTATTTT
j_gene: TRBJ2-7; abundance: few; v_gene: TRBV5-1; d_gene: TRBD1; CDR3aa: CASRSGQGASYEQYF; CDR3nt: TGCGCCAGCAGATCAGGACAGGGGGCAAGCTACGAGCAGTACTTC
j_gene: TRBJ2-1; abundance: .; v_gene: TRBV7-3; d_gene: TRBD2; CDR3aa: CASSSGGARNEQFF; CDR3nt: TGTGCCAGCAGTAGCGGGGGGGCGCGCAATGAGCAGTTCTTC
j_gene: TRBJ2-7; abundance: .; v_gene: TRBV28; d_gene: TRBD2; CDR3aa: CASSPGLAAYYEQYF; CDR3nt: TGTGCCAGCAGCCCGGGACTAGCGGCTTACTACGAGCAGTACTTC
j_gene: TRBJ1-5; abundance: few; v_gene: TRBV30; d_gene: .; CDR3aa: CAWGGHHNQPQHF; CDR3nt: TGTGCCTGGGGCGGACACCACAATCAGCCCCAGCATTTT
j_gene: TRBJ2-7; abundance: .; v_gene: TRBV28; d_gene: .; CDR3aa: CASSHDRDIPYEQYF; CDR3nt: TGTGCCAGCAGTCATGACCGGGACATTCCCTACGAGCAGTACTTC
j_gene: TRBJ2-1; abundance: .; v_gene: TRBV28; d_gene: TRBD2; CDR3aa: CASSTPSSGRRRIEQFF; CDR3nt: TGTGCCAGCAGTACACCCTCCAGCGGGAGAAGGCGCATTGAGCAGTTCTTC
j_gene: TRBJ2-7; abundance: .; v_gene: TRBV5-1; d_gene: TRBD2; CDR3aa: CASSLVGSGNNHEQYF; CDR3nt: TGCGCCAGCAGCTTGGTAGGCAGCGGGAACAACCACGAGCAGTACTTC
j_gene: TRBJ2-1; abundance: .; v_gene: TRBV5-4; d_gene: TRBD2; CDR3aa: CASSFLPGGQFF; CDR3nt: TGTGCCAGCAGCTTTCTACCGGGAGGGCAGTTCTTC
j_gene: TRBJ2-3; abundance: .; v_gene: TRBV5-4; d_gene: TRBD2; CDR3aa: CAGMTAGAQTQYF; CDR3nt: TGTGCCGGCATGACAGCGGGAGCCCAAACGCAGTATTTT
j_gene: TRBJ2-5; abundance: .; v_gene: TRBV7-9; d_gene: .; CDR3aa: CASSLKGALEETQYF; CDR3nt: TGTGCCAGCAGCCTTAAGGGAGCCTTAGAAGAGACCCAGTACTTC
j_gene: TRBJ2-7; abundance: .; v_gene: TRBV11-2; d_gene: TRBD2; CDR3aa: CASEKRGVYEQYF; CDR3nt: TGTGCCAGCGAAAAGCGGGGGGTCTACGAGCAGTACTTC
j_gene: TRBJ2-7; abundance: .; v_gene: TRBV7-9; d_gene: .; CDR3aa: CATARGLAYEQYF; CDR3nt: TGTGCCACCGCCCGGGGACTTGCTTACGAGCAGTACTTC
j_gene: TRBJ2-1; abundance: .; v_gene: TRBV28; d_gene: TRBD2; CDR3aa: CASRTGGWGGSYNEQFF; CDR3nt: TGTGCCAGCAGAACGGGGGGTTGGGGTGGGTCATACAATGAGCAGTTCTTC
j_gene: TRBJ1-1; abundance: once; v_gene: TRBV2; d_gene: .; CDR3aa: CASKSAAPEAFF; CDR3nt: TGTGCCAGCAAAAGCGCCGCCCCTGAAGCTTTCTTT
j_gene: TRBJ1-6; abundance: .; v_gene: TRBV20-1; d_gene: TRBD1; CDR3aa: CSASPGQYNSPLHF; CDR3nt: TGCAGTGCTAGTCCGGGACAGTACAATTCACCCCTCCACTTT
j_gene: TRBJ2-2; abundance: .; v_gene: TRBV28; d_gene: .; CDR3aa: CASGQTYTGELFF; CDR3nt: TGTGCTAGTGGACAGACATACACCGGGGAGCTGTTTTTT
j_gene: TRBJ2-1; abundance: .; v_gene: TRBV5-6; d_gene: .; CDR3aa: CASSLRRNYNEQFF; CDR3nt: TGTGCCAGCAGCTTAAGGAGGAACTACAATGAGCAGTTCTTC
j_gene: TRBJ2-1; abundance: .; v_gene: TRBV4-2; d_gene: TRBD2; CDR3aa: CASSQGVLAGEGNEQFF; CDR3nt: TGTGCCAGCAGCCAGGGGGTGCTAGCGGGAGAGGGTAATGAGCAGTTCTTC
j_gene: TRBJ1-6; abundance: .; v_gene: TRBV3-1/TRBV3-2; d_gene: .; CDR3aa: CASSQVVAGQSPLHF; CDR3nt: TGTGCCAGCAGCCAAGTAGTGGCAGGGCAGTCACCCCTCCACTTT
j_gene: TRBJ1-2; abundance: .; v_gene: TRBV12-3/TRBV12-4; d_gene: TRBD1; CDR3aa: CASSPDRVYGYTF; CDR3nt: TGTGCCAGCAGTCCTGACAGGGTCTATGGCTACACCTTC
j_gene: TRBJ2-7; abundance: .; v_gene: TRBV28; d_gene: .; CDR3aa: CASTTGPSYEQYF; CDR3nt: TGTGCCAGCACGACGGGTCCCTCCTACGAGCAGTACTTC
j_gene: TRBJ1-4; abundance: .; v_gene: TRBV28; d_gene: .; CDR3aa: CASRAQLINEKLFF; CDR3nt: TGTGCCAGCAGGGCCCAGTTAATTAATGAAAAACTGTTTTTT
j_gene: TRBJ1-1; abundance: .; v_gene: TRBV4-1; d_gene: TRBD1; CDR3aa: CASRGTGGPLGEAFF; CDR3nt: TGCGCCAGCAGAGGGACAGGGGGGCCTTTAGGTGAAGCTTTCTTT
j_gene: TRBJ2-7; abundance: few; v_gene: TRBV19; d_gene: .; CDR3aa: CASSPIGQKLSLSYEQYF; CDR3nt: TGTGCCAGTAGTCCGATTGGACAGAAACTCTCACTCTCCTACGAGCAGTACTTC
j_gene: TRBJ1-2; abundance: few; v_gene: TRBV30; d_gene: .; CDR3aa: CAWSDRDYGYTF; CDR3nt: TGTGCCTGGAGTGACAGGGACTATGGCTACACCTTC
j_gene: TRBJ2-2; abundance: .; v_gene: TRBV2; d_gene: TRBD2; CDR3aa: CASSDQGLAGRTGELFF; CDR3nt: TGTGCCAGCAGTGACCAGGGACTAGCGGGACGGACCGGGGAGCTGTTTTTT
j_gene: TRBJ2-3; abundance: .; v_gene: TRBV7-6; d_gene: .; CDR3aa: CASSLDYRYTQYF; CDR3nt: TGTGCCAGCAGCCTCGACTATCGATATACGCAGTATTTT
j_gene: TRBJ2-2; abundance: .; v_gene: TRBV27; d_gene: .; CDR3aa: CASSWTENTGELFF; CDR3nt: TGTGCCAGCAGTTGGACAGAAAACACCGGGGAGCTGTTTTTT
j_gene: TRBJ1-4; abundance: .; v_gene: TRBV5-6; d_gene: TRBD1; CDR3aa: CASNYRGGEKLFF; CDR3nt: TGTGCCAGCAACTACAGGGGTGGTGAAAAACTGTTTTTT
j_gene: TRBJ2-7; abundance: .; v_gene: TRBV28; d_gene: TRBD1; CDR3aa: CASSQRQGRGEQYF; CDR3nt: TGTGCCAGCAGTCAGAGACAGGGGAGAGGCGAGCAGTACTTC
j_gene: TRBJ2-7; abundance: .; v_gene: TRBV6-5; d_gene: TRBD1; CDR3aa: CASSSGQVTYEQYF; CDR3nt: TGTGCCAGCAGTTCAGGACAGGTTACCTACGAGCAGTACTTC
j_gene: TRBJ2-2; abundance: .; v_gene: TRBV7-2; d_gene: .; CDR3aa: CASNPRGGSDTGELFF; CDR3nt: TGTGCCAGCAACCCTCGCGGGGGCTCGGACACCGGGGAGCTGTTTTTT
j_gene: TRBJ2-2; abundance: .; v_gene: TRBV28; d_gene: TRBD2; CDR3aa: CASSSGGGRGIPGELFF; CDR3nt: TGTGCCAGCAGTTCCGGCGGGGGTAGAGGGATACCCGGGGAGCTGTTTTTT
j_gene: TRBJ2-2; abundance: .; v_gene: TRBV2; d_gene: TRBD2; CDR3aa: CASSEALGGSGELFF; CDR3nt: TGTGCCAGCAGTGAAGCGCTGGGGGGGTCCGGGGAGCTGTTTTTT
j_gene: TRBJ2-7; abundance: .; v_gene: TRBV7-9; d_gene: .; CDR3aa: CASSSQGYEQYF; CDR3nt: TGTGCCAGCAGCTCTCAGGGCTACGAGCAGTACTTC
j_gene: TRBJ2-7; abundance: .; v_gene: TRBV28; d_gene: .; CDR3aa: CASSPGREQYF; CDR3nt: TGTGCCAGCAGCCCGGGGAGGGAGCAGTACTTC
j_gene: TRBJ1-6; abundance: .; v_gene: TRBV4-3; d_gene: .; CDR3aa: CASSQQVYNSPLHF; CDR3nt: TGCGCCAGCAGCCAACAGGTGTATAATTCACCCCTCCACTTT
j_gene: TRBJ2-1; abundance: .; v_gene: TRBV29-1; d_gene: TRBD1; CDR3aa: CSVDGDSGSSYNEQFF; CDR3nt: TGCAGCGTTGATGGGGACAGCGGAAGCTCCTACAATGAGCAGTTCTTC
j_gene: TRBJ2-1; abundance: .; v_gene: TRBV21-1; d_gene: .; CDR3aa: CASSKVYQLAVSYNEQFF; CDR3nt: TGTGCCAGCAGCAAAGTCTATCAGCTAGCGGTATCCTACAATGAGCAGTTCTTC
j_gene: TRBJ2-7; abundance: .; v_gene: TRBV5-6; d_gene: .; CDR3aa: CASSWATSSYEQYF; CDR3nt: TGTGCCAGCAGCTGGGCTACTTCCTCCTACGAGCAGTACTTC
j_gene: TRBJ1-5; abundance: .; v_gene: TRBV2; d_gene: TRBD1; CDR3aa: CASRDGQALNQPQHF; CDR3nt: TGTGCCAGCAGGGACGGACAGGCCCTCAATCAGCCCCAGCATTTT
j_gene: TRBJ2-3; abundance: .; v_gene: TRBV7-9; d_gene: TRBD1; CDR3aa: CASSLAGQGAQDTQYF; CDR3nt: TGTGCCAGCAGCTTAGCAGGACAGGGGGCCCAAGATACGCAGTATTTT
j_gene: TRBJ2-2; abundance: .; v_gene: TRBV5-1; d_gene: .; CDR3aa: CASSHLGRNTGELFF; CDR3nt: TGCGCCAGCAGCCATTTGGGGCGGAACACCGGGGAGCTGTTTTTT
j_gene: TRBJ2-7; abundance: .; v_gene: TRBV3-1/TRBV3-2; d_gene: .; CDR3aa: CASSQLDRSSKGQYF; CDR3nt: TGTGCCAGCAGCCAACTCGACAGGTCCTCCAAAGGGCAGTACTTC
j_gene: TRBJ1-1; abundance: .; v_gene: TRBV28; d_gene: TRBD1; CDR3aa: CASSLDRGRAFF; CDR3nt: TGTGCCAGCAGCCTTGACAGGGGAAGGGCTTTCTTT
j_gene: TRBJ1-4; abundance: .; v_gene: TRBV16; d_gene: .; CDR3aa: CASSQSGRGEKLFF; CDR3nt: TGTGCCAGCAGCCAATCAGGCAGAGGGGAAAAACTGTTTTTT
j_gene: TRBJ2-3; abundance: .; v_gene: TRBV12-3/TRBV12-4; d_gene: .; CDR3aa: CASSLGFTDTQYF; CDR3nt: TGTGCCAGCAGTTTGGGCTTCACAGATACGCAGTATTTT
j_gene: TRBJ1-4; abundance: once; v_gene: TRBV24-1; d_gene: .; CDR3aa: CATSAPRGGNEKLFF; CDR3nt: TGTGCCACCAGTGCCCCCCGGGGGGGAAATGAAAAACTGTTTTTT
j_gene: TRBJ2-3; abundance: .; v_gene: TRBV9; d_gene: .; CDR3aa: CASSADYSLSTDTQYF; CDR3nt: TGTGCCAGCAGCGCGGACTACTCGTTGAGCACAGATACGCAGTATTTT